This T cell receptor beta chain was observed in a study of cytomegalovirus exposure and HLA in healthy donors. The J segment lost 5 bases and the V segment lost 6 bases, leaving 7 bases of the junction unmatched. This CDR3 contains 15 residues. In germline, CDR1 is MDHEN, CDR2 SYDVKM. A remark on this clone: Antigen specificity is unknown.

It was with 60 Vbeta and 13 Jbeta primers that the PCR ran. The assay was immunoSEQ multiplex PCR, and TCRdb's table has in-frame clones only and misses some. The table records about 150,000 clones, about 75% of them present only once. Study-wide points: Later analysis suggested links between common viral pathogens and several top significant clusters.

The clonotype originates from a man younger than 35 in good health and CMV-seropositive. This chain joins TRBV28 and TRBJ1-5; TRBD1 aligns across 10 bases. The sequenced material came from PBMCs. The CDR3 bases are TGTGCCAGCAGCACCGGAGGGACAGGGGATCAGCCCCAGCATTTT. This encodes CASSTGGTGDQPQHF.